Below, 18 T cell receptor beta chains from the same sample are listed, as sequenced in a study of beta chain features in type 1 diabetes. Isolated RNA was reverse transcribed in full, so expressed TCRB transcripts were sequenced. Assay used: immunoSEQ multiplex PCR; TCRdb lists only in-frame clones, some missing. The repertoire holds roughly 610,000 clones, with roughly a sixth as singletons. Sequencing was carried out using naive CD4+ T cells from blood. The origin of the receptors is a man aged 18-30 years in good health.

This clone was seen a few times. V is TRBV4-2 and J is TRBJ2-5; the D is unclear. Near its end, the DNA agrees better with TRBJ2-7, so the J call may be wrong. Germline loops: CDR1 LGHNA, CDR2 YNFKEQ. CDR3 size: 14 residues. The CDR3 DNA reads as TGTGCCAGCAGCCCTAGACGAGCAGTCAACGAGCAGTACTTC. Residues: CASSPRRAVNEQYF.

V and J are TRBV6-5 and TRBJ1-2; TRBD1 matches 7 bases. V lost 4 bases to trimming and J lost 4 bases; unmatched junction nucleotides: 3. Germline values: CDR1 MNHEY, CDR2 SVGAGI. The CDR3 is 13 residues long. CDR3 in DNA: TGTGCCAGCAGTTCGGGACAGCTCTATGGCTACACCTTC. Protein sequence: CASSSGQLYGYTF.

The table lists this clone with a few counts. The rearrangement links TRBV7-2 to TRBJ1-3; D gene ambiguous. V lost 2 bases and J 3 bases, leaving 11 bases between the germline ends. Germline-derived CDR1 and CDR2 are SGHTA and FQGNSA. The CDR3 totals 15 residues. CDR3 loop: CASSLTPEDGNTIYF. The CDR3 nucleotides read TGTGCCAGCAGCTTAACGCCGGAGGATGGAAACACCATATATTTT. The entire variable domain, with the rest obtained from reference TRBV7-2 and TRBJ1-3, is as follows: GAGVSQSPSNKVTEKGKDVELRCDPISGHTALYWYRQSLGQGLEFLIYFQGNSAPDKSGLPSDRFSAERTGGSVSTLTIQRTQQEDSAVYLCASSLTPEDGNTIYFGEGSWLTVV.

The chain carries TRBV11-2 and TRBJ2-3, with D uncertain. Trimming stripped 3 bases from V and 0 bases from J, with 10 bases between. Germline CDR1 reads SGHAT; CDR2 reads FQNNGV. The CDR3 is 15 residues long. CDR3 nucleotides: TGTGCCAGCAGCTTGGAAAGGATTAGCACAGATACGCAGTATTTT. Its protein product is CASSLERISTDTQYF.

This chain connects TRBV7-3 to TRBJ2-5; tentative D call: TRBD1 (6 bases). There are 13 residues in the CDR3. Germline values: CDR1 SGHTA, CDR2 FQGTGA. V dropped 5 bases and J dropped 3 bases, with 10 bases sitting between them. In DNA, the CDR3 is TGTGCCAGCAGCCAAACAGGGAAAGAGACCCAGTACTTC. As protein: CASSQTGKETQYF.

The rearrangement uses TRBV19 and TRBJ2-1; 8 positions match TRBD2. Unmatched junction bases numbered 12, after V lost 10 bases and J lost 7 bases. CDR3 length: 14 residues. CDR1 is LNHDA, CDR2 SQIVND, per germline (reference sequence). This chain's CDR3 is CATTSGSLGNEQFF. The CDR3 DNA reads TGTGCCACCACTAGCGGAAGCCTGGGGAATGAGCAGTTCTTC.

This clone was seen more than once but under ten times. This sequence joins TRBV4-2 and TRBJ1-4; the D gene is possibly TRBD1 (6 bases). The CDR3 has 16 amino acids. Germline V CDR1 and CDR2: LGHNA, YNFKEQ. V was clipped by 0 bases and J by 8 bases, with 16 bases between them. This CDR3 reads CASSQDVGGRVEKLFF. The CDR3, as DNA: TGTGCCAGCAGCCAAGATGTCGGGGGGCGAGTAGAAAAACTGTTTTTT.

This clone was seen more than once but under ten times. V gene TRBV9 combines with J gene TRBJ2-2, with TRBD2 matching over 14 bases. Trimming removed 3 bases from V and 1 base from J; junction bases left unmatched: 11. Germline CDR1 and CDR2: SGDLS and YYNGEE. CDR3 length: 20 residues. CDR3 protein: CASSGSGLAGAVRNTGELFF. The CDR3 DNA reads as TGTGCCAGCAGCGGCTCGGGACTAGCGGGAGCGGTGAGGAACACCGGGGAGCTGTTTTTT.

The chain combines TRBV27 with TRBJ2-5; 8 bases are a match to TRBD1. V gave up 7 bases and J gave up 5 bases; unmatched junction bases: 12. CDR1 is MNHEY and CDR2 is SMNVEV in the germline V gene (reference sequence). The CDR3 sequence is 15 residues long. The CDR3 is CASKPGAGGMETQYF. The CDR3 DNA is TGTGCCAGCAAACCCGGGGCAGGGGGCATGGAGACCCAGTACTTC.

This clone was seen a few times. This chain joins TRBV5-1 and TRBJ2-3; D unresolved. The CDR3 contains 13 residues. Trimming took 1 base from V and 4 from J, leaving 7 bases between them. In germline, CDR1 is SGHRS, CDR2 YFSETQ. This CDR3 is CASSLSNADTQYF. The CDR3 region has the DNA TGCGCCAGCAGCTTGTCGAACGCAGATACGCAGTATTTT.

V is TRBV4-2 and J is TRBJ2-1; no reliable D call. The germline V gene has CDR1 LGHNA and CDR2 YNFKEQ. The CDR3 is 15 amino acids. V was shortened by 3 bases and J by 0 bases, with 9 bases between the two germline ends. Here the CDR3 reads CASSQDGGSYNEQFF. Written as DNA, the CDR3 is TGTGCCAGCAGCCAGGACGGTGGCTCCTACAATGAGCAGTTCTTC.

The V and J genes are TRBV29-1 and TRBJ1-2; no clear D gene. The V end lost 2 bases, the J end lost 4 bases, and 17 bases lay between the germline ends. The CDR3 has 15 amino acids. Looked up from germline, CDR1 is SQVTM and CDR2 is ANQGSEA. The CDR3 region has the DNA TGCAGCGTTGAAACCCCCGGGAGCCCTTTCTATGGCTACACCTTC. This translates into CSVETPGSPFYGYTF.

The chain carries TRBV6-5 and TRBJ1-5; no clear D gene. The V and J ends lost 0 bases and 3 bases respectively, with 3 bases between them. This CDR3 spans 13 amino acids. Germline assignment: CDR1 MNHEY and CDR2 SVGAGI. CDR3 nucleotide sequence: TGTGCCAGCAGTTACTCGGTCAATCAGCCCCAGCATTTT. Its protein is CASSYSVNQPQHF.

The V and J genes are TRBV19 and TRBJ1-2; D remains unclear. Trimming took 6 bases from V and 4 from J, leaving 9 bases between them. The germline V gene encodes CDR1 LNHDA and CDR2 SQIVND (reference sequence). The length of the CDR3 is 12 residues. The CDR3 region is CASSGVVYGYTF. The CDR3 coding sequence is TGTGCCAGTAGCGGAGTAGTCTATGGCTACACCTTC.

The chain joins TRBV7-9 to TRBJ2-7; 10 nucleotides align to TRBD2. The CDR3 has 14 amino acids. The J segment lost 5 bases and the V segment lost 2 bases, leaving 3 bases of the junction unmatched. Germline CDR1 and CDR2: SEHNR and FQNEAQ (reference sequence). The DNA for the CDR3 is TGTGCCAGCAGCTTACCGGGACTAGCGAACGAGCAGTACTTC. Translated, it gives CASSLPGLANEQYF.

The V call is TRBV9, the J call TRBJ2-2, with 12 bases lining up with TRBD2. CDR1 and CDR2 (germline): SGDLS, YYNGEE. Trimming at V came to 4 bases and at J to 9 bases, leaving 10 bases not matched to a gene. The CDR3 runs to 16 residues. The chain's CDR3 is CASSPSGGASLRELFF. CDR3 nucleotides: TGTGCCAGCAGCCCTAGCGGGGGGGCCTCTCTTCGGGAGCTGTTTTTT. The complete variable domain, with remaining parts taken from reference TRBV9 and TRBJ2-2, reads DSGVTQTPKHLITATGQRVTLRCSPRSGDLSVYWYQQSLDQGLQFLIQYYNGEERAKGNILERFSAQQFPDLHSELNLSSLELGDSALYFCASSPSGGASLRELFFGEGSRLTVL.

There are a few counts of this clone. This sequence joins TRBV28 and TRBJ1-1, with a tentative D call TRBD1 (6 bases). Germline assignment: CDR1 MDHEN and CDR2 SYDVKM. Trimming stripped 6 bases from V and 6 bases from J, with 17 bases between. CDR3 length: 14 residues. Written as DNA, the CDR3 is TGTGCCAGCAGACCACAGGGAAAGAGCTCTGAAGCTTTCTTT. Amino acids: CASRPQGKSSEAFF.

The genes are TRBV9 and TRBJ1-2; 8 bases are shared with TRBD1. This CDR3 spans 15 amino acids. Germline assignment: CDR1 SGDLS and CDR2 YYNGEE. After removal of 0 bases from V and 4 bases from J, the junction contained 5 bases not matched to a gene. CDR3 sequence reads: CASSVAGTGFYGYTF. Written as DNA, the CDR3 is TGTGCCAGCAGCGTAGCCGGGACAGGATTCTATGGCTACACCTTC.